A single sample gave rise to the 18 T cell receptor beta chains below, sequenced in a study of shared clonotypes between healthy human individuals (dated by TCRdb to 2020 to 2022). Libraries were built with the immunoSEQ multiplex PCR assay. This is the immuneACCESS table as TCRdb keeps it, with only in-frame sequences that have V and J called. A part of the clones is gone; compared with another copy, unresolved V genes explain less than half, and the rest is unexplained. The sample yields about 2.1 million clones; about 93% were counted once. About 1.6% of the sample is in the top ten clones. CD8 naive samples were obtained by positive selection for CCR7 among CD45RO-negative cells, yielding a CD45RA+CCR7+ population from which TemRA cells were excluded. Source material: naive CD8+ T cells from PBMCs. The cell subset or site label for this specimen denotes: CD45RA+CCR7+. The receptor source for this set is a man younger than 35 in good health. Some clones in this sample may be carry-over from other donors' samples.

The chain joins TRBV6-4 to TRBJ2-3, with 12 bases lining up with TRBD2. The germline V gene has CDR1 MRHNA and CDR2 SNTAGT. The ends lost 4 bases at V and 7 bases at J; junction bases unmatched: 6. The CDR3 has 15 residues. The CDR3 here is CASSVLAGGENTQYF. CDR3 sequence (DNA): TGTGCCAGCAGTGTTCTAGCGGGAGGGGAGAATACGCAGTATTTT.

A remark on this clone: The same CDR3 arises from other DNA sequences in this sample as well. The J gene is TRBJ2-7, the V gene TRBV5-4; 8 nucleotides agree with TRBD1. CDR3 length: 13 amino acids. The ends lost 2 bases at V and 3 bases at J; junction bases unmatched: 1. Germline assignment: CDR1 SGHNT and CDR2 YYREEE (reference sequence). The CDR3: CASSFDRGYEQYF. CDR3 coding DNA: TGTGCCAGCAGCTTTGACAGGGGCTACGAGCAGTACTTC.

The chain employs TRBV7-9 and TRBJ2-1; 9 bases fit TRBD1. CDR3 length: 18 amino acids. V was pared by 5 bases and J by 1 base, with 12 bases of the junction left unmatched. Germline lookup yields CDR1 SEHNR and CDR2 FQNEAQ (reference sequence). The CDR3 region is CASSPSSEQGASYNEQFF. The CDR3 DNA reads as TGTGCCAGCAGCCCCTCCTCGGAACAGGGGGCATCCTACAATGAGCAGTTCTTC.

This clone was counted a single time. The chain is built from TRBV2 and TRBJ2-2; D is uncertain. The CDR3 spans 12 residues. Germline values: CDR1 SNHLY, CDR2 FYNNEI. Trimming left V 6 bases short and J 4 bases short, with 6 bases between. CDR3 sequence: CASRQFTGELFF. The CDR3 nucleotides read TGTGCCAGCAGACAGTTCACCGGGGAGCTGTTTTTT.

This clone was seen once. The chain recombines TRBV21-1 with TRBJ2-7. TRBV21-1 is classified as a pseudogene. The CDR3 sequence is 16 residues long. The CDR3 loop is CASSKKGTPRPYEQYF. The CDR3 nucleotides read TGTGCCAGCAGCAAAAAGGGCACTCCCCGGCCCTACGAGCAGTACTTC.

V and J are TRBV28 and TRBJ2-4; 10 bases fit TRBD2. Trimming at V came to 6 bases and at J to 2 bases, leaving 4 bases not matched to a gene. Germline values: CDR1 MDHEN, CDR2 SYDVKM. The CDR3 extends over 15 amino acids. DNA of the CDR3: TGTGCCAGCAGCGCAGCGGGAGGGACCAAAAACATTCAGTACTTC. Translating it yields CASSAAGGTKNIQYF.

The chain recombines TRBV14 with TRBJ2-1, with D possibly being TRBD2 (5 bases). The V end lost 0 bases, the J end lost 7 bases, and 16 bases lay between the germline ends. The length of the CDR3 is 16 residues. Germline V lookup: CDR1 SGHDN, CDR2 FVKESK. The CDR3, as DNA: TGTGCCAGCAGCCAAGAAGGATGGCTAGCTCGAAATGAGCAGTTCTTC. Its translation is CASSQEGWLARNEQFF.

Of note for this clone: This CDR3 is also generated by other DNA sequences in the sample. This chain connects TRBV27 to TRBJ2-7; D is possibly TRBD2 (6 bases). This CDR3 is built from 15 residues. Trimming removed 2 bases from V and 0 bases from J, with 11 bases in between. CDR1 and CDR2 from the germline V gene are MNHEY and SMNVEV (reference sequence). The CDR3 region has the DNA TGTGCCAGCAGTTTACTAGCGACCAGCTCCTACGAGCAGTACTTC. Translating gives CASSLLATSSYEQYF.

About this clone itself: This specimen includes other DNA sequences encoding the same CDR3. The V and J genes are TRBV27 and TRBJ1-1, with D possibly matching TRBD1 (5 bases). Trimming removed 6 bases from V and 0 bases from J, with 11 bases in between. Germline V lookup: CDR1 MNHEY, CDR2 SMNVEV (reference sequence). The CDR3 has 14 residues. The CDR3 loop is CASRGTVMNTEAFF. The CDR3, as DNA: TGTGCCAGCAGAGGGACGGTCATGAACACTGAAGCTTTCTTT.

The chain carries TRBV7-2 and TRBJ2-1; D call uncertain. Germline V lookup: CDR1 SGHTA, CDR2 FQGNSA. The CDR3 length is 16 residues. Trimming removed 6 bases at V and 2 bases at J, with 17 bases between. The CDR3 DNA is TGTGCCAGCAGGAGTCGCGAGAAGGGCCCCTACAATGAGCAGTTCTTC. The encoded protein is CASRSREKGPYNEQFF. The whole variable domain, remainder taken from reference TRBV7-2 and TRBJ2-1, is GAGVSQSPSNKVTEKGKDVELRCDPISGHTALYWYRQSLGQGLEFLIYFQGNSAPDKSGLPSDRFSAERTGGSVSTLTIQRTQQEDSAVYLCASRSREKGPYNEQFFGPGTRLTVL.

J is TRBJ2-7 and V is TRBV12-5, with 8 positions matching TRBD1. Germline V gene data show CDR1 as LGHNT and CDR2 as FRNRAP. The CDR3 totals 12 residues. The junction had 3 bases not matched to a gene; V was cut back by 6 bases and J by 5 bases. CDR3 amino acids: CASGLTGDEQYF. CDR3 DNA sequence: TGTGCTAGTGGGCTGACAGGGGACGAGCAGTACTTC.

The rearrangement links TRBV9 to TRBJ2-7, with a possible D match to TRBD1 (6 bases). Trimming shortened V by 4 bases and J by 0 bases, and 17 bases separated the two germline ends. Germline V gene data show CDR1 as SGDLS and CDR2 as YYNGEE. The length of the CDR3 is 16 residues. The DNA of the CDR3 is TGTGCCAGCAGCCCCACCCAGGGGATGAGCTCCTACGAGCAGTACTTC. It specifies CASSPTQGMSSYEQYF.

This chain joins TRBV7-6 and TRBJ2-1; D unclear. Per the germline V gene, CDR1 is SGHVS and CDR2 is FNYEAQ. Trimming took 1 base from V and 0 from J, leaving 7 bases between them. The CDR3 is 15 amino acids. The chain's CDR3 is CASSLGTFSYNEQFF. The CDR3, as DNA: TGTGCCAGCAGCTTAGGTACCTTCTCCTACAATGAGCAGTTCTTC.

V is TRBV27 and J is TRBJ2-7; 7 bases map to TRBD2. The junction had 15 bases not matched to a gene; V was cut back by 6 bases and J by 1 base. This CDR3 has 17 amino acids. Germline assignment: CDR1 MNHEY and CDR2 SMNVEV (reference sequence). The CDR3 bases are TGTGCCAGCAGCTTACTGCCGATGGGGGGGAGATCCTACGAGCAGTACTTC. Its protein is CASSLLPMGGRSYEQYF.

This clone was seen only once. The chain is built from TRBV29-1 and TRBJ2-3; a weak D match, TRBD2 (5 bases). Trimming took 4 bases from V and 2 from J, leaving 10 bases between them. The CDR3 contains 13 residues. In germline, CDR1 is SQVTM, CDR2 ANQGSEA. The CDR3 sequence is CSVASGYTDTQYF. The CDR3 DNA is TGCAGCGTTGCCAGCGGCTACACAGATACGCAGTATTTT.

In DNA, the CDR3 is TGTGCCAGTAGTATGGGAACGTACACCTACGAGCAGTACTTC. As protein: CASSMGTYTYEQYF. The chain links TRBV19 to TRBJ2-7; D is uncertain. Trimming took off 3 bases at V and 2 bases at J, with 11 bases between the two ends. CDR3 length: 14 amino acids. Germline V CDR1 and CDR2: LNHDA, SQIVND (reference sequence).

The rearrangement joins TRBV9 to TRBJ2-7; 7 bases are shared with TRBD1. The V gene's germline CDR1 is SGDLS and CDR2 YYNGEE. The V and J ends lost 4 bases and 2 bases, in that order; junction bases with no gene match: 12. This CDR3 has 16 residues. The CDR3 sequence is CASSHIPTGSPYEQYF. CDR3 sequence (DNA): TGTGCCAGCAGCCATATTCCGACAGGGTCCCCCTACGAGCAGTACTTC.

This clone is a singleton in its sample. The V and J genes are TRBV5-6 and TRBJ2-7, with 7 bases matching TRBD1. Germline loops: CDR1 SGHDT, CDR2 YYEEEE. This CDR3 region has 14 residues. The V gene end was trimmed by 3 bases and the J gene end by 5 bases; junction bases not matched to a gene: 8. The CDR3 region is CASSSSDRVHEQYF. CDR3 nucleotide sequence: TGTGCCAGCAGCTCCTCCGACAGGGTACACGAGCAGTACTTC.